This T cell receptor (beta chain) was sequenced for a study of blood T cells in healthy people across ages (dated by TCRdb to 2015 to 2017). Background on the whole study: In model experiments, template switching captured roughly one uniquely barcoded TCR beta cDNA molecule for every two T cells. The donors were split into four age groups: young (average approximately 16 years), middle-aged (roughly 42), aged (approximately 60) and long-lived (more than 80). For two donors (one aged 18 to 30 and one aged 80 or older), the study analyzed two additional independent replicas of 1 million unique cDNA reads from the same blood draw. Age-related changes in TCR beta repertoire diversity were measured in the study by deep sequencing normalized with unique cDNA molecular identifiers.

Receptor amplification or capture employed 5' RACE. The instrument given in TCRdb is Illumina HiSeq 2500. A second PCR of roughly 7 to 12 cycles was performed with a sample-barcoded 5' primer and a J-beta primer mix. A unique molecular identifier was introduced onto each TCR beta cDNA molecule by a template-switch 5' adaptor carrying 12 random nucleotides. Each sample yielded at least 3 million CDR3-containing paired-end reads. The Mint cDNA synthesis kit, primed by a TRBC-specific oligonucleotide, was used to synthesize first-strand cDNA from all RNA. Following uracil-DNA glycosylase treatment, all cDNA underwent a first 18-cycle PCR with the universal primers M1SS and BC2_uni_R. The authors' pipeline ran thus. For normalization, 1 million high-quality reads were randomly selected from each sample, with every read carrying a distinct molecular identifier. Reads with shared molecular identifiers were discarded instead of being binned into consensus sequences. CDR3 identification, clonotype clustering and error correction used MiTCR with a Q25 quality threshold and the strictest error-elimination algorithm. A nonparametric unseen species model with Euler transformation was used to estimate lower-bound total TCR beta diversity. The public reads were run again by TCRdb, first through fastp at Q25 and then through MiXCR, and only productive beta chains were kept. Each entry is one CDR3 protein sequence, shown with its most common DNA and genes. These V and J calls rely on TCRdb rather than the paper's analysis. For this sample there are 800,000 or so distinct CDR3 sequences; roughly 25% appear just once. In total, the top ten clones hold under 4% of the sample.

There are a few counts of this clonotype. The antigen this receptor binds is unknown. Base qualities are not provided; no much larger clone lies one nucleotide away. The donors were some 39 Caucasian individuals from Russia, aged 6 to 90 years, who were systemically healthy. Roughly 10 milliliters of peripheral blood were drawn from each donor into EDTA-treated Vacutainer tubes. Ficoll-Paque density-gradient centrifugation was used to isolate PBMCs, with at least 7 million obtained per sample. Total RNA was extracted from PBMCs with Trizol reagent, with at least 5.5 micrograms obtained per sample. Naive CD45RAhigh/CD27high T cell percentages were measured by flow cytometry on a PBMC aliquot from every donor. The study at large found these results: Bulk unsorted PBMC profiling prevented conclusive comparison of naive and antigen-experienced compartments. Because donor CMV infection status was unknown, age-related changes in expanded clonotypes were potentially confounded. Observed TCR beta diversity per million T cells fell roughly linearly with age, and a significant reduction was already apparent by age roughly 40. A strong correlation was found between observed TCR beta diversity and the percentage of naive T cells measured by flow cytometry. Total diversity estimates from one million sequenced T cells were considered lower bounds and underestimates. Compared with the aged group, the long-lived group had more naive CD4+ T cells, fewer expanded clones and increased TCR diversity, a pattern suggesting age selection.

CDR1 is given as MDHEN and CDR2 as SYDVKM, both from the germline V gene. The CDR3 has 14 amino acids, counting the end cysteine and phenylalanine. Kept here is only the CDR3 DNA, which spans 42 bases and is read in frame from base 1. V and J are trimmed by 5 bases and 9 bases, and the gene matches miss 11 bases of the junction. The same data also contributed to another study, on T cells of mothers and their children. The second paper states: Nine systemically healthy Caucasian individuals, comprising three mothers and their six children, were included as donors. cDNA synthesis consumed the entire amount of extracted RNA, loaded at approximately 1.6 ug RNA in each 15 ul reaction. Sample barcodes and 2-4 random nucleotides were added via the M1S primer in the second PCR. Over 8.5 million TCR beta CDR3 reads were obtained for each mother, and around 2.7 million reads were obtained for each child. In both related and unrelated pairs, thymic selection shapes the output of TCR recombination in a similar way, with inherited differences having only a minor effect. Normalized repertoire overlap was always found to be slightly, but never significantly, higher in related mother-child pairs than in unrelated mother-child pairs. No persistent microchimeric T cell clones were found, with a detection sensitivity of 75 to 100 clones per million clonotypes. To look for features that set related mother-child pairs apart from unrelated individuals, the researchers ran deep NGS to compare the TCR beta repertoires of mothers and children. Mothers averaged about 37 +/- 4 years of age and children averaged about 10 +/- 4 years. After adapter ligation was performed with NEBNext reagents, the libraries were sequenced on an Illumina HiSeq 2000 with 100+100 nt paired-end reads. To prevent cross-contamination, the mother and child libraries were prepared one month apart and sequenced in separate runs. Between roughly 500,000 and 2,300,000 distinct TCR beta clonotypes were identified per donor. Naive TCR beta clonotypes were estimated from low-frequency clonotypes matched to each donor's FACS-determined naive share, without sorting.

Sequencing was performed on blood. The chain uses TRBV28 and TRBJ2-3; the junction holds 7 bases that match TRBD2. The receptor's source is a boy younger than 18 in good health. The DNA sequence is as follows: TGTGCCAGCAGTACCCCTGGCGGGAGTTGGACGCAGTATTTT. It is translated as CASSTPGGSWTQYF.